This T cell receptor (beta chain) stems from a study of somatic mutations in cytotoxic T cells in rheumatoid arthritis. The protocol was immunoSEQ multiplex PCR, while the TCRdb copy is restricted to in-frame clones and leaves out a portion. This table has fewer than 15,000 clones, 75% to 95% appearing once. CDR3 length: 15 amino acids. V gave up 7 bases and J gave up 0 bases, with 13 bases separating them. Per the germline V gene, CDR1 is MNHEY and CDR2 is SVGAGI. The rearrangement links TRBV6-5 to TRBJ1-3; no clear D gene. The receptor was derived from a man between 65 and 85 years old with rheumatoid arthritis. Sequenced material: CD4+ T cells sorted from blood. The CDR3 DNA sequence: TGTGCCAGCACCAAGACACCTAACTCTGGAAACACCATATATTTT. Translated, it gives CASTKTPNSGNTIYF.